These 24 T cell receptor beta chains were sequenced from one sample in a study of Ad26.COV2.S vaccination and SARS-CoV-2 variants. Treatment given: some 20 received Ad26.COV2.S at low or high dose, single or two shots; a few received placebo; per-sample allocation not given. Samples came from day 63 after the first vaccine or placebo injection. This table comes from immunoSEQ multiplex PCR, and its TCRdb copy is limited to in-frame clones, with some not included. The sample lists around 400,000 clones, around 82% seen once, with almost 7.5% in the top ten. The specimen was peripheral blood, collected in a trial of Ad26.COV2.S vaccine versus placebo. The receptors were sampled from a person aged 18-65 years who received the Ad26.COV2.S COVID-19 vaccine or a placebo.

The chain uses TRBV5-6 and TRBJ1-1; D is unresolved. From germline, CDR1 is SGHDT and CDR2 YYEEEE. The CDR3 contains 14 residues. V was shortened by 3 bases and J by 0 bases, with 9 bases between the two germline ends. The CDR3 here is CASSWRLMNTEAFF. CDR3 sequence (DNA): TGTGCCAGCAGCTGGCGCTTAATGAACACTGAAGCTTTCTTT.

The chain links TRBV30 to TRBJ1-1; D is ambiguous. CDR1 and CDR2 from the germline V gene are GTSNPN and SVGIG (reference sequence). This CDR3 is built from 11 residues. Trimming cost V 2 bases and J 2 bases, with 3 bases left between them. The DNA for the CDR3 is TGTGCCTGGAGTCGAAACACTGAAGCTTTCTTT. This sequence encodes CAWSRNTEAFF.

CDR3 nucleotide sequence: TGTGCCAGCCGGGGCAGCACAGATACGCAGTATTTT. Its translation: CASRGSTDTQYF. This chain joins TRBV9 and TRBJ2-3; possibly TRBD1 or TRBD2 for D (5 bases each). CDR1 SGDLS and CDR2 YYNGEE come from the germline V gene. The CDR3 length is 12 residues. Deletions cut 7 bases from V and 0 bases from J, with 6 bases between.

The gene calls are TRBV7-8 and TRBJ2-1; 8 nucleotides agree with TRBD2. V shed 4 bases, J shed 7 bases, and the junction held 6 bases outside the gene matches. The CDR3 loop spans 14 amino acids. Germline V gene lookup returns CDR1 SGHVS and CDR2 FQNEAQ. The CDR3 DNA is TGTGCCAGCAGCTCTCGGGGGGGCCTGAATGAGCAGTTCTTC. Amino acids: CASSSRGGLNEQFF. The complete variable domain, with remaining parts taken from reference TRBV7-8 and TRBJ2-1, reads GAGVSQSPRYKVAKRGQDVALRCDPISGHVSLFWYQQALGQGPEFLTYFQNEAQLDKSGLPSDRFFAERPEGSVSTLKIQRTQQEDSAVYLCASSSRGGLNEQFFGPGTRLTVL.

This chain joins TRBV15 and TRBJ1-5; D is uncertain. V was shortened by 0 bases and J by 6 bases, with 12 bases between the two germline ends. The CDR3 extends over 15 amino acids. CDR1 is LNHNV and CDR2 is YYDKDF in the germline V gene (reference sequence). The CDR3 protein is CATSRDGNLGQPQHF. CDR3 in DNA: TGTGCCACCAGCAGAGATGGCAATTTGGGTCAGCCCCAGCATTTT.

This chain uses TRBV28 with TRBJ2-2; D might be TRBD2 (6 bases). The CDR3 is 15 amino acids. V lost 2 bases and J lost 3, with 10 bases in between. The germline CDR1 and CDR2 sequences are MDHEN and SYDVKM. In DNA form, the CDR3 reads TGTGCCAGCAGTTTAGGGGGGATGGACACCGGGGAGCTGTTTTTT. Translation: CASSLGGMDTGELFF.

This chain uses TRBV5-6 with TRBJ2-5; weak D call: TRBD2 (6 bases). CDR3 length: 14 amino acids. V lost 1 base to trimming and J lost 1 base, with 8 bases between them. Germline loops: CDR1 SGHDT, CDR2 YYEEEE. In DNA form, the CDR3 reads TGTGCCAGCAGCTTGTTAGCGGTCCAAGAGACCCAGTACTTC. This sequence encodes CASSLLAVQETQYF.

This chain uses TRBV19 with TRBJ1-1, with D uncertain. This CDR3 is 15 amino acids long. Trimming cost V 1 base and J 0 bases, with 9 bases left between them. The germline V gene has CDR1 LNHDA and CDR2 SQIVND (reference sequence). The CDR3 DNA reads TGTGCCAGTAGTATAGGATACGGGCTGAACACTGAAGCTTTCTTT. Its translation is CASSIGYGLNTEAFF.

This clone has a single count. The V gene is TRBV5-5, the J gene TRBJ2-7; D remains unclear. Germline V lookup: CDR1 SGHKS, CDR2 YYEKEE (reference sequence). CDR3 length equals 12 residues. V lost 2 bases and J 4 bases, leaving 7 bases between the germline ends. The CDR3 sequence: CASSFTAYEQYF. For the CDR3, the DNA is TGTGCCAGCAGCTTTACAGCTTACGAGCAGTACTTC.

This chain connects TRBV27 to TRBJ2-7; D is unclear. Per the germline V gene, CDR1 is MNHEY and CDR2 is SMNVEV (reference sequence). Trimming removed 0 bases at V and 1 base at J, with 7 bases between. The CDR3 consists of 14 residues. CDR3 DNA: TGTGCCAGCAGTTTATCCCTACCATCCTACGAGCAGTACTTC. It codes for CASSLSLPSYEQYF.

This chain connects TRBV29-1 to TRBJ1-1; no reliable D call. The CDR3 has 14 residues. Germline V CDR1 and CDR2: SQVTM, ANQGSEA. V lost 4 bases, J lost 0 bases, and 12 bases lay in between. In DNA form, the CDR3 reads TGCAGCGTTGTTGGAGATCTCATGAACACTGAAGCTTTCTTT. Translating it yields CSVVGDLMNTEAFF.

The chain links TRBV7-9 to TRBJ2-3, with D unclear. This CDR3 comprises 13 residues. V gave up 5 bases and J gave up 4 bases, with 10 bases separating them. CDR1 is SEHNR and CDR2 is FQNEAQ in the germline V gene (reference sequence). The CDR3 coding sequence is TGTGCCAGCAGCCCCTCCCGACCAGATACGCAGTATTTT. Translation gives CASSPSRPDTQYF.

V gene TRBV5-1 combines with J gene TRBJ2-3; 11 bases align to TRBD2. The ends lost 4 bases at V and 2 bases at J; junction bases unmatched: 9. Germline CDR1 SGHRS, CDR2 YFSETQ. The CDR3 spans 17 residues. CDR3 in amino acids: CASSTASGGTHTDTQYF. DNA for the CDR3: TGCGCCAGCAGCACGGCTAGCGGGGGGACCCACACAGATACGCAGTATTTT.

This clone showed up just once. J is TRBJ1-5 and V is TRBV7-2, with D unclear. Trimming pared 5 bases from V and 2 bases from J, leaving 13 bases between. The CDR3 length is 15 residues. Germline V gene sequence: CDR1 SGHTA, CDR2 FQGNSA. CDR3 loop: CASSPTGSRNQPQHF. CDR3 nucleotide sequence: TGTGCCAGCAGCCCAACGGGGAGTCGCAATCAGCCCCAGCATTTT.

The chain couples TRBV5-4 to TRBJ2-7; D perhaps matches TRBD2 (5 bases). This CDR3 is built from 15 residues. Between the trimmed V and J ends, which lost 4 bases and 0 bases, there was a span of 14 bases. CDR1 is SGHNT, CDR2 YYREEE, per germline (reference sequence). The CDR3 is CASSPGLHSSYEQYF. The CDR3 DNA follows: TGTGCCAGCAGCCCAGGACTGCACAGCTCCTACGAGCAGTACTTC.

In this sample, this clone turned up a few times. The chain recombines TRBV11-3 with TRBJ2-1; D might be TRBD1 (6 bases). Germline V CDR1 and CDR2: SGHNT, YENEEA. There are 13 residues in the CDR3. V was shortened by 5 bases and J by 8 bases, with 13 bases between the two germline ends. CDR3 sequence reads: CASSPPNRDEQFF. CDR3 DNA sequence: TGTGCCAGCAGCCCGCCTAACAGGGATGAGCAGTTCTTC.

The rearrangement uses TRBV11-2 and TRBJ2-2; D may match TRBD1 or TRBD2 (5 bases each). The CDR3 is 15 amino acids. Germline assignment: CDR1 SGHAT and CDR2 FQNNGV. V was cut by 1 base and J by 6 bases, with 12 bases left in between. The CDR3: CASSLGRGVAGELFF. The CDR3 DNA follows: TGTGCCAGCAGCTTAGGAAGGGGAGTCGCCGGGGAGCTGTTTTTT.

This clone was picked up one time. The CDR3 nucleotides read TGCGCCAGCAGCCAAGTTGGTCGGGGCGTCTATGGCTACACCTTC. It encodes CASSQVGRGVYGYTF. The rearrangement joins TRBV4-3 to TRBJ1-2, with D possibly matching TRBD1 (5 bases). Germline V gene lookup returns CDR1 LGHNA and CDR2 YSLEER. V shed 1 base and J shed 4 bases, with 13 bases lying between them. This CDR3 spans 15 amino acids.

The sample holds a few counts of this clone. The chain recombines TRBV15 with TRBJ2-5; D is possibly TRBD1 or TRBD2 (5 bases each). Trimming removed 3 bases at V and 5 bases at J, with 10 bases between. In germline, CDR1 is LNHNV, CDR2 YYDKDF (reference sequence). The CDR3 is 13 amino acids. The CDR3 here is CATSRRGEETQYF. The CDR3 DNA reads as TGTGCCACCAGCAGGCGAGGGGAGGAGACCCAGTACTTC.

The chain is built from TRBV9 and TRBJ1-1, with a tentative D call TRBD1 (6 bases). Trimming left V 0 bases short and J 4 bases short, with 10 bases between. The CDR3 extends over 14 amino acids. Germline assignment: CDR1 SGDLS and CDR2 YYNGEE. The CDR3 here is CASSVGGGATEAFF. The DNA for the CDR3 is TGTGCCAGCAGCGTAGGAGGGGGGGCCACTGAAGCTTTCTTT.

The rearrangement uses TRBV6-5 and TRBJ2-3; perhaps TRBD1 as D (5 bases). Germline CDR1 MNHEY, CDR2 SVGAGI. There are 11 residues in the CDR3. The ends were cut back, 8 bases at V and 11 bases at J, with 14 bases in the middle. The CDR3 region is CASLGVQGQYF. In DNA form, the CDR3 reads TGTGCCAGCTTAGGAGTTCAGGGGCAGTATTTT.

The genes are TRBV18 and TRBJ1-4; D ambiguous. The germline CDR1 and CDR2 sequences are KGHSH and LQKENI. With 3 bases removed from V and 8 bases from J, the gap between germline ends came to 13 bases. CDR3 length equals 14 residues. For the CDR3, the DNA is TGTGCCAGCTCACCCACGCGCGCGACAGAAAAACTGTTTTTT. Protein: CASSPTRATEKLFF. The full variable domain, with the rest looked up from reference TRBV18 and TRBJ1-4, is NAGVMQNPRHLVRRRGQEARLRCSPMKGHSHVYWYRQLPEEGLKFMVYLQKENIIDESGMPKERFSAEFPKEGPSILRIQQVVRGDSAAYFCASSPTRATEKLFFGSGTQLSVL.

The chain couples TRBV3-1 (or the pseudogene TRBV3-2) to TRBJ1-3; D remains unclear. This CDR3 region has 14 residues. In germline, CDR1 is LGHDT, CDR2 YNNKEL (reference sequence). With 3 bases removed from V and 3 bases from J, the gap between germline ends came to 9 bases. CDR3 residues: CASSHGRSGNTIYF. The CDR3 DNA follows: TGTGCCAGCAGCCATGGGAGGAGTGGAAACACCATATATTTT.

This clone has ten or more counts. The chain recombines TRBV6-5 with TRBJ2-5; 7 bases agree with TRBD1. The CDR3 is made up of 15 amino acids. V lost 5 bases, J lost 3 bases, and 9 bases stayed unmatched. Germline assignment: CDR1 MNHEY and CDR2 SVGAGI. The CDR3 DNA is TGTGCCAGCAGTACACCCCGGGACAGAGAAGAGACCCAGTACTTC. Translated, it gives CASSTPRDREETQYF.